A single sample gave rise to the 14 T cell receptor beta chains below, sequenced in a study of shared clonotypes between healthy human individuals. Method: immunoSEQ multiplex PCR; TCRdb's copy keeps in-frame clones and lacks some. The sample records some 2.1 million clones, about 95% being singletons. CD45RO-negative, CCR7-selected cells formed the naive CD8 fraction, which excluded terminally differentiated effector memory CD45RA+ cells. Sample: naive CD8+ T cells sorted from blood. The source is a man between 18 and 35 years old in good health.

The chain links TRBV21-1 to TRBJ2-5; the D call TRBD1 from the table was never checked on the DNA. TRBV21-1 is an annotated pseudogene. The CDR3 has 14 residues. The DNA of the CDR3 is TGTGCCAGCAGGACAGGGTTAGGTTCGGAGACCCAGTACTTC. The encoded protein is CASRTGLGSETQYF.

As to this clone: The sample holds other DNA sequences that translate to the same CDR3. The J gene is TRBJ2-7, the V gene TRBV11-2, with D uncertain. V was shortened by 5 bases and J by 4 bases, with 6 bases between the two germline ends. In germline, CDR1 is SGHAT, CDR2 FQNNGV. The CDR3 is made up of 11 amino acids. The CDR3: CASSPAYEQYF. CDR3 DNA sequence: TGTGCCAGCAGCCCGGCTTACGAGCAGTACTTC. Combining the CDR3 with reference TRBV11-2 and TRBJ2-7 gives the whole variable domain EAGVAQSPRYKIIEKRQSVAFWCNPISGHATLYWYQQILGQGPKLLIQFQNNGVVDDSQLPKDRFSAERLKGVDSTLKIQPAKLEDSAVYLCASSPAYEQYFGPGTRLTVT.

J is TRBJ2-2 and V is TRBV19; 7 nucleotides align to TRBD2. Trimming removed 5 bases from V and 4 bases from J; junction bases left unmatched: 7. This CDR3 is 15 amino acids long. Germline-derived CDR1 and CDR2 are LNHDA and SQIVND (reference sequence). The CDR3, as DNA: TGTGCCAGTAGTCCCAGCGGGGAGGGCACCGGGGAGCTGTTTTTT. Translation: CASSPSGEGTGELFF.

V and J are TRBV7-9 and TRBJ2-7; 9 bases are a match to TRBD2. Germline loops: CDR1 SEHNR, CDR2 FQNEAQ (reference sequence). The ends lost 5 bases at V and 5 bases at J; junction bases unmatched: 7. There are 14 residues in the CDR3. CDR3 sequence: CASSHSGSYDEQYF. The DNA for the CDR3 is TGTGCCAGCAGCCATAGCGGGAGCTATGACGAGCAGTACTTC. Looking up the rest from reference TRBV7-9 and TRBJ2-7 gives the full variable domain: DTGVSQNPRHKITKRGQNVTFRCDPISEHNRLYWYRQTLGQGPEFLTYFQNEAQLEKSRLLSDRFSAERPKGSFSTLEIQRTEQGDSAMYLCASSHSGSYDEQYFGPGTRLTVT.

This chain links TRBV28 with TRBJ1-1, with no clear D. CDR3 size: 14 residues. Germline CDR1 reads MDHEN; CDR2 reads SYDVKM. V lost 3 bases, J lost 0 bases, and 8 bases lay in between. The CDR3 here is CASSFADLNTEAFF. In nucleotides, the CDR3 is TGTGCCAGCAGTTTTGCAGATTTGAACACTGAAGCTTTCTTT.

For this clone: The sample carries other DNA sequences with the same CDR3. V usage is TRBV5-4 and J usage is TRBJ2-3; D is uncertain. Germline CDR1 SGHNT, CDR2 YYREEE (reference sequence). The CDR3 consists of 12 residues. The V and J ends lost 1 base and 6 bases respectively, with 6 bases between them. The CDR3 bases are TGTGCCAGCAGCTTGTTCGGGGATACGCAGTATTTT. Amino acid sequence: CASSLFGDTQYF. Full variable domain (missing parts from reference TRBV5-4 and TRBJ2-3): ETGVTQSPTHLIKTRGQQVTLRCSSQSGHNTVSWYQQALGQGPQFIFQYYREEENGRGNFPPRFSGLQFPNYSSELNVNALELDDSALYLCASSLFGDTQYFGPGTRLTVL.

The chain has TRBV27 and TRBJ2-1, with TRBD2 as a possible D gene (6 bases). This CDR3 is 14 amino acids long. Germline V lookup: CDR1 MNHEY, CDR2 SMNVEV (reference sequence). The ends were cut back, 6 bases at V and 9 bases at J, with 18 bases in the middle. CDR3 in amino acids: CASSLGLLLGEQFF. CDR3 nucleotide sequence: TGTGCCAGCAGCTTGGGACTGCTCCTGGGTGAGCAGTTCTTC.

The rearrangement uses TRBV29-1 and TRBJ2-5, with TRBD1 matching over 8 bases. This CDR3 has 14 residues. The V gene's germline CDR1 is SQVTM and CDR2 ANQGSEA. Germline trimming cut 3 bases from V and 5 bases from J; bases unmatched to any gene: 8. CDR3 amino acids: CSVDIGRGLETQYF. In DNA, the CDR3 is TGCAGCGTTGATATCGGCAGGGGGCTGGAGACCCAGTACTTC. Filled out from reference TRBV29-1 and TRBJ2-5, the complete variable domain reads SAVISQKPSRDICQRGTSLTIQCQVDSQVTMMFWYRQQPGQSLTLIATANQGSEATYESGFVIDKFPISRPNLTFSTLTVSNMSPEDSSIYLCSVDIGRGLETQYFGPGTRLLVL.

This rearrangement joins TRBV19 to TRBJ1-1; 9 nucleotides match TRBD1. V gave up 5 bases and J gave up 1 base; unmatched junction bases: 5. CDR1 is LNHDA and CDR2 is SQIVND in the germline V gene (reference sequence). The CDR3 is 15 residues long. The CDR3 sequence: CASSWDRDGNTEAFF. The CDR3 DNA sequence: TGTGCCAGTAGTTGGGACAGGGACGGGAACACTGAAGCTTTCTTT.

The chain is built from TRBV4-2 and TRBJ2-3, with 12 bases that match TRBD2. Germline trimming cut 2 bases from V and 1 base from J; bases unmatched to any gene: 7. The CDR3 is 18 residues long. Germline values: CDR1 LGHNA, CDR2 YNFKEQ. This CDR3 is CASSQTPGLAGRTDTQYF. CDR3 nucleotide sequence: TGTGCCAGCAGCCAAACTCCGGGACTAGCGGGCCGCACAGATACGCAGTATTTT.

The genes are TRBV6-1 and TRBJ1-5; D is perhaps TRBD1 (5 bases). There are 13 residues in the CDR3. V was cut by 6 bases and J by 6 bases, with 12 bases left in between. CDR1 is MNHNS, CDR2 SASEGT, per germline. The CDR3: CASRDQGSQPQHF. CDR3 bases: TGTGCCAGCAGGGACCAGGGAAGTCAGCCCCAGCATTTT.

This chain joins TRBV9 and TRBJ2-2; 7 positions agree with TRBD1. With 0 bases clipped from V and 0 bases from J, the junction kept 2 bases outside the gene matches. This CDR3 is 16 amino acids long. Germline V CDR1 and CDR2: SGDLS, YYNGEE. CDR3 nucleotide sequence: TGTGCCAGCAGCGTAGTGCAGGGGGCGAACACCGGGGAGCTGTTTTTT. It codes for CASSVVQGANTGELFF.

The chain uses TRBV7-9 and TRBJ2-3, with D perhaps matching TRBD1 or TRBD2 (7 bases each). The germline V and J ends were trimmed by 5 bases and 2 bases, with 17 bases remaining between them. Germline V lookup: CDR1 SEHNR, CDR2 FQNEAQ (reference sequence). The CDR3 contains 16 residues. CDR3 in amino acids: CASSPRGGQYTDTQYF. CDR3 nucleotides: TGTGCCAGCAGCCCAAGGGGGGGACAGTACACAGATACGCAGTATTTT.

This clone was counted between two and nine times. V gene TRBV9 combines with J gene TRBJ1-2; D uncertain. The germline gives CDR1 SGDLS, CDR2 YYNGEE. Trimming shortened V by 0 bases and J by 1 base, and 7 bases separated the two germline ends. This CDR3 is 14 amino acids long. Here the CDR3 reads CASSVEGSNYGYTF. CDR3 bases: TGTGCCAGCAGCGTAGAGGGCAGTAACTATGGCTACACCTTC.